These 15 T cell receptor beta chains were all obtained from the same sample, sequenced in a study of blood T cell repertoires in COVID-19. The table came from immunoSEQ multiplex PCR; TCRdb's copy has only in-frame clones and leaves some out. The sample consists of 110,000 to 150,000 clones, about four fifths of them appearing once. The sequencing sample was made of peripheral blood. Every receptor here comes from a human donor in a cohort sampled during active COVID-19.

This clone was seen only a few times. V usage is TRBV9 and J usage is TRBJ2-2, with TRBD1 matching 11 bases. The germline CDR1 and CDR2 sequences are SGDLS and YYNGEE. This CDR3 is 16 amino acids long. With V trimmed by 4 bases and J by 5 bases, 7 bases remained unmatched. The CDR3 protein is CASSPRTGGYTGELFF. The DNA of the CDR3 is TGTGCCAGCAGCCCCCGGACAGGGGGCTATACCGGGGAGCTGTTTTTT.

V is TRBV4-1 and J is TRBJ1-1; D is ambiguous. Germline CDR1 reads MGHRA; CDR2 reads YSYEKL. The CDR3 contains 15 residues. V was pared by 3 bases and J by 5 bases, with 16 bases between. CDR3: CASSQGTGILTEAFF. In DNA form, the CDR3 reads TGCGCCAGCAGCCAGGGAACGGGGATATTGACTGAAGCTTTCTTT.

The rearrangement joins TRBV5-1 to TRBJ2-1; possibly TRBD1 for D (6 bases). V lost 6 bases to trimming and J lost 3 bases, with 13 bases between them. Germline loops: CDR1 SGHRS, CDR2 YFSETQ. The CDR3 runs to 14 residues. This CDR3 reads CASTLTGNYNEQFF. CDR3 nucleotide sequence: TGCGCCAGCACTTTAACAGGGAACTACAATGAGCAGTTCTTC.

This chain connects TRBV11-3 to TRBJ2-1, with TRBD1 matching over 8 bases. Trimming at V came to 5 bases and at J to 8 bases, leaving 11 bases not matched to a gene. This CDR3 spans 15 amino acids. Germline CDR1 is SGHNT and CDR2 is YENEEA. CDR3 DNA: TGTGCCAGCAGCCCAGGGACAGGACGGAGCTATGAGCAGTTCTTC. Its protein is CASSPGTGRSYEQFF. The variable domain in full, completed from reference TRBV11-3 and TRBJ2-1, reads EAGVVQSPRYKIIEKKQPVAFWCNPISGHNTLYWYLQNLGQGPELLIRYENEEAVDDSQLPKDRFSAERLKGVDSTLKIQPAELGDSAVYLCASSPGTGRSYEQFFGPGTRLTVL.

This rearrangement joins TRBV3-1 (or the pseudogene TRBV3-2) to TRBJ2-5, with 7 bases aligning to TRBD2. Germline V gives CDR1 LGHDT, CDR2 YNNKEL (reference sequence). V trimming: 4 bases; J trimming: 5 bases; junction bases outside the gene matches: 13. The CDR3 is 16 residues long. DNA for the CDR3: TGTGCCAGCAGCCTTCGCCGAGCGGGATCGGTGGAGACCCAGTACTTC. Its protein is CASSLRRAGSVETQYF.

V usage is TRBV6-1 and J usage is TRBJ1-5; 11 nucleotides agree with TRBD1. CDR3 length equals 16 residues. Losses at the gene ends were 3 bases for V and 7 bases for J; bases not matched to a gene: 8. Per germline, CDR1 MNHNS and CDR2 SASEGT. Here the CDR3 DNA reads TGTGCCAGCAGTGAGGGACAGGGGGTAGTGTGGCAGCCCCAGCATTTT. Translating it yields CASSEGQGVVWQPQHF.

CDR3 DNA: TGTGCCAGCAGCTTAGGGACAGGGAGTTTAGATGGCTACACCTTC. Protein sequence: CASSLGTGSLDGYTF. The chain combines TRBV11-2 with TRBJ1-2, with 8 bases identical to TRBD1. Germline V CDR1 and CDR2: SGHAT, FQNNGV. This CDR3 has 15 residues. J was trimmed by 6 bases and V by 1 base; bases with no gene match: 7.

The J gene is TRBJ2-7, the V gene TRBV18; 9 bases agree with TRBD1. The V segment lost 2 bases and the J segment 2 bases; nucleotides outside the gene matches: 4. In germline, CDR1 is KGHSH, CDR2 LQKENI. The CDR3 is 15 amino acids. CDR3 DNA sequence: TGTGCCAGCTCACCAGGCGGGACAGGGCCCTACGAGCAGTACTTC. Translating it yields CASSPGGTGPYEQYF.

A single count supports this clone. This chain links TRBV7-8 with TRBJ2-3; TRBD2 might be the D (6 bases). Per the germline V gene, CDR1 is SGHVS and CDR2 is FQNEAQ. This CDR3 has 17 amino acids. Trimming took off 5 bases at V and 7 bases at J, with 25 bases between the two ends. The CDR3 DNA is TGTGCCAGCAGCCTCCGACTGTACTCGACTAGATCATATACGCAGTATTTT. Amino acid sequence: CASSLRLYSTRSYTQYF.

The chain uses TRBV4-3 and TRBJ2-7, with TRBD2 matching 7 bases. The CDR3 covers 21 residues. Looked up from germline, CDR1 is LGHNA and CDR2 is YSLEER. V shed 0 bases, J shed 2 bases, and the junction held 22 bases outside the gene matches. The CDR3 is CASSQDLPFRGWAGETYEQYF. The CDR3 coding sequence is TGCGCCAGCAGCCAAGATCTTCCCTTTCGAGGTTGGGCGGGGGAGACCTACGAGCAGTACTTC.

Here the CDR3 DNA reads TGTGCCAGCTCACAAGGGGTCGCTGGAAACACCATATATTTT. It specifies CASSQGVAGNTIYF. The chain joins TRBV18 to TRBJ1-3; TRBD1 is a possible D gene (5 bases). This CDR3 is built from 14 residues. Germline loops: CDR1 KGHSH, CDR2 LQKENI. V was pared by 4 bases and J by 2 bases, with 9 bases between.

V is TRBV18 and J is TRBJ2-4; TRBD1 aligns across 7 bases. V was pared by 5 bases and J by 1 base, with 5 bases of the junction left unmatched. CDR3 length: 15 residues. From germline, CDR1 is KGHSH and CDR2 LQKENI. CDR3 in amino acids: CASSTLQGAKNIQYF. CDR3 nucleotides: TGTGCCAGCTCAACATTACAGGGGGCCAAAAACATTCAGTACTTC.

This chain joins TRBV4-1 and TRBJ2-2, with 11 bases identical to TRBD2. The CDR3 runs 17 residues. Germline lookup yields CDR1 MGHRA and CDR2 YSYEKL. The J segment lost 4 bases and the V segment lost 5 bases, leaving 9 bases of the junction unmatched. CDR3 sequence: CASSSRTSGLATGELFF. The CDR3, as DNA: TGCGCCAGCAGCTCCAGGACTAGCGGGCTAGCCACCGGGGAGCTGTTTTTT.

V gene TRBV2 combines with J gene TRBJ2-2; 7 bases match TRBD1. The CDR3 is 15 residues long. Trimming removed 1 base from V and 1 base from J; junction bases left unmatched: 0. Germline CDR1 SNHLY, CDR2 FYNNEI. CDR3 amino acids: CASSEDRGNTGELFF. The DNA for the CDR3 is TGTGCCAGCAGTGAAGACAGGGGGAACACCGGGGAGCTGTTTTTT. Looking up the rest from reference TRBV2 and TRBJ2-2 gives the full variable domain: EPEVTQTPSHQVTQMGQEVILRCVPISNHLYFYWYRQILGQKVEFLVSFYNNEISEKSEIFDDQFSVERPDGSNFTLKIRSTKLEDSAMYFCASSEDRGNTGELFFGEGSRLTVL.

The gene calls are TRBV27 and TRBJ1-2; 9 nucleotides align to TRBD1. The CDR3 sequence is 14 residues long. Trimming took 5 bases from V and 6 from J; bases not matched to a gene: 7. Germline lookup yields CDR1 MNHEY and CDR2 SMNVEV (reference sequence). The DNA of the CDR3 is TGTGCCAGCAGTGGTACACAGGGGGCGAATGGCTACACCTTC. Translation gives CASSGTQGANGYTF.